The 31 T cell receptor beta chains given below trace back to one sample, sequenced in a study of blood T cell repertoires in COVID-19. The repertoire was sequenced with immunoSEQ multiplex PCR; TCRdb's copy has only in-frame clones and lacks some. Among over 75,000 clones listed, 60% to 85% were seen once. What was sequenced was peripheral blood. The receptors here all came from a human donor in a cohort sampled during active COVID-19.

The chain carries TRBV19 and TRBJ1-1; TRBD1 aligns across 7 bases. Losses at the gene ends were 2 bases for V and 4 bases for J; bases not matched to a gene: 7. Germline V gene sequence: CDR1 LNHDA, CDR2 SQIVND (reference sequence). CDR3 length: 15 amino acids. The CDR3 DNA reads TGTGCCAGTAGTATACCCCCAGGGGGAGGCACTGAAGCTTTCTTT. Protein: CASSIPPGGGTEAFF. The variable domain in full, with the rest retrieved from reference TRBV19 and TRBJ1-1, is DGGITQSPKYLFRKEGQNVTLSCEQNLNHDAMYWYRQDPGQGLRLIYYSQIVNDFQKGDIAEGYSVSREKKESFPLTVTSAQKNPTAFYLCASSIPPGGGTEAFFGQGTRLTVV.

J is TRBJ2-3 and V is TRBV12-3 or TRBV12-4; D remains ambiguous. This CDR3 is built from 11 residues. Trimming took off 6 bases at V and 6 bases at J, with 7 bases between the two ends. DNA for the CDR3: TGTGCCAGCAGCCGCGGTGATACGCAGTATTTT. Amino acid sequence: CASSRGDTQYF.

The V gene is TRBV5-1, the J gene TRBJ2-3, with TRBD1 matching over 8 bases. CDR3 length: 19 residues. V was pared by 4 bases and J by 2 bases, with 18 bases of the junction left unmatched. CDR1 is SGHRS and CDR2 is YFSETQ in the germline V gene. Here the CDR3 reads CASSPMVVRGQGITDTQYF. The CDR3 nucleotides are TGCGCCAGCAGCCCGATGGTTGTTCGAGGACAGGGCATCACAGATACGCAGTATTTT.

The rearrangement joins TRBV29-1 to TRBJ1-2; 7 nucleotides match TRBD1. With 7 bases clipped from V and 3 bases from J, the junction kept 11 bases outside the gene matches. The CDR3 sequence is 14 residues long. Germline assignment: CDR1 SQVTM and CDR2 ANQGSEA. In nucleotides, the CDR3 is TGCAGCGGTGCGGAATACAGGGGCGACTATGGCTACACCTTC. Protein sequence: CSGAEYRGDYGYTF.

The chain is built from TRBV27 and TRBJ2-7, with 7 nucleotides matching TRBD1. V shed 5 bases, J shed 4 bases, and the junction held 8 bases outside the gene matches. CDR3 length: 14 amino acids. Looked up from germline, CDR1 is MNHEY and CDR2 is SMNVEV (reference sequence). Here the CDR3 reads CASSLRDRNYEQYF. In nucleotides, the CDR3 is TGTGCCAGCAGTCTCCGGGACAGAAATTACGAGCAGTACTTC.

CDR3 DNA: TGTGCCAGCAGCTTAAGGGCGGGTTTGTACGAGCAGTACTTC. Amino acid sequence: CASSLRAGLYEQYF. The chain recombines TRBV7-6 with TRBJ2-7, with a possible D match to TRBD2 (5 bases). Deletions cut 2 bases from V and 4 bases from J, with 12 bases between. The CDR3 runs 14 residues. CDR1 is SGHVS, CDR2 FNYEAQ, per germline.

The V call is TRBV7-9, the J call TRBJ1-3, with D hard to call. Trimming took off 5 bases at V and 1 base at J, with 9 bases between the two ends. Germline V gene lookup returns CDR1 SEHNR and CDR2 FQNEAQ (reference sequence). There are 14 residues in the CDR3. The CDR3 bases are TGTGCCAGCAGCCCCCGACAATCTGGAAACACCATATATTTT. This codes for CASSPRQSGNTIYF.

V gene TRBV7-2 combines with J gene TRBJ1-4; D is uncertain. The CDR3 loop spans 13 amino acids. From germline, CDR1 is SGHTA and CDR2 FQGNSA. The V end was cut by 5 bases, the J end by 6 bases, with 10 bases between. The CDR3 is CASSLTRDEKLFF. The CDR3 nucleotides are TGTGCCAGCAGCCTTACGAGGGATGAAAAACTGTTTTTT. The full variable domain, in which reference TRBV7-2 and TRBJ1-4 provide the parts outside the CDR3, is GAGVSQSPSNKVTEKGKDVELRCDPISGHTALYWYRQSLGQGLEFLIYFQGNSAPDKSGLPSDRFSAERTGGSVSTLTIQRTQQEDSAVYLCASSLTRDEKLFFGSGTQLSVL.

The chain has TRBV6-6 and TRBJ2-3, with D possibly matching TRBD2 (5 bases). This CDR3 has 16 amino acids. Germline V gene data show CDR1 as MNHNY and CDR2 as SVGAGI (reference sequence). Deletions cut 2 bases from V and 0 bases from J, with 12 bases between. The chain's CDR3 is CASSYNSVSSTDTQYF. CDR3 coding DNA: TGTGCCAGCAGTTACAATAGCGTTTCTAGCACAGATACGCAGTATTTT.

In this sample, this clone turned up a few times. J is TRBJ1-1 and V is TRBV9, with D unclear. Germline V gene data show CDR1 as SGDLS and CDR2 as YYNGEE. V was trimmed by 2 bases and J by 6 bases, leaving 17 bases between them. The CDR3 has 15 residues. DNA for the CDR3: TGTGCCAGCAGCGTTCAACCCACTCGGGAATCTGAAGCTTTCTTT. Translating gives CASSVQPTRESEAFF.

This clone came up many times. The chain recombines TRBV2 with TRBJ2-3; the D is unclear. Per the germline V gene, CDR1 is SNHLY and CDR2 is FYNNEI. This CDR3 is built from 14 residues. With 11 bases removed from V and 0 bases from J, the gap between germline ends came to 15 bases. The CDR3 reads CALIELTSTDTQYF. DNA for the CDR3: TGTGCCTTAATAGAGTTAACTAGCACAGATACGCAGTATTTT.

This chain links TRBV9 with TRBJ2-5; D call uncertain. Trimming stripped 2 bases from V and 2 bases from J, with 13 bases between. The germline gives CDR1 SGDLS, CDR2 YYNGEE. The length of the CDR3 is 15 residues. The CDR3 sequence: CASSVTEYPQETQYF. The CDR3 DNA follows: TGTGCCAGCAGCGTTACAGAGTATCCTCAAGAGACCCAGTACTTC.

This chain links TRBV5-1 with TRBJ2-6; no clear D. V dropped 2 bases and J dropped 2 bases, with 8 bases sitting between them. The CDR3 loop spans 15 amino acids. Germline V gives CDR1 SGHRS, CDR2 YFSETQ. CDR3 in amino acids: CASSFGLTGANVLTF. Written as DNA, the CDR3 is TGCGCCAGCAGCTTCGGGTTGACTGGGGCCAACGTCCTGACTTTC.

The V call is TRBV6-1, the J call TRBJ1-5, with no clear D. CDR1 is MNHNS, CDR2 SASEGT, per germline. The CDR3 sequence is 16 residues long. The germline V and J ends were trimmed by 3 bases and 2 bases, with 14 bases remaining between them. The CDR3 region is CASSDAGMGRNQPQHF. The CDR3 coding sequence is TGTGCCAGCAGTGATGCGGGGATGGGTCGCAATCAGCCCCAGCATTTT.

The rearrangement uses TRBV19 and TRBJ2-1, with 13 bases matching TRBD2. Germline V gene lookup returns CDR1 LNHDA and CDR2 SQIVND (reference sequence). Trimming took 7 bases from V and 4 from J; bases not matched to a gene: 4. The CDR3 is 15 amino acids. The CDR3 loop is CASTPGLAGYNEQFF. The CDR3 DNA follows: TGTGCCAGTACCCCGGGACTAGCGGGATACAATGAGCAGTTCTTC.

This sequence joins TRBV5-6 and TRBJ1-4, with D possibly TRBD1 on 5 matching bases. Deletions cut 5 bases from V and 4 bases from J, with 12 bases between. The CDR3 length is 14 residues. Per the germline V gene, CDR1 is SGHDT and CDR2 is YYEEEE. This CDR3 is CASSPIGDNEKLFF. The CDR3 nucleotides are TGTGCCAGCAGTCCGATAGGGGATAATGAAAAACTGTTTTTT. The complete variable domain, with remaining parts taken from reference TRBV5-6 and TRBJ1-4, reads DAGVTQSPTHLIKTRGQQVTLRCSPKSGHDTVSWYQQALGQGPQFIFQYYEEEERQRGNFPDRFSGHQFPNYSSELNVNALLLGDSALYLCASSPIGDNEKLFFGSGTQLSVL.

This rearrangement joins TRBV7-9 to TRBJ2-3; 12 nucleotides align to TRBD2. CDR1 SEHNR and CDR2 FQNEAQ come from the germline V gene (reference sequence). This CDR3 is built from 16 residues. V shed 5 bases, J shed 4 bases, and the junction held 7 bases outside the gene matches. The CDR3 is CASSRLAGGGADTQYF. The CDR3 DNA is TGTGCCAGCAGCCGCCTAGCGGGAGGGGGAGCAGATACGCAGTATTTT.

The chain joins TRBV6-5 to TRBJ2-7; 10 nucleotides align to TRBD2. This CDR3 region has 15 residues. Germline loops: CDR1 MNHEY, CDR2 SVGAGI. V lost 4 bases and J lost 3; bases outside the gene matches: 6. The CDR3 bases are TGTGCCAGCAGTTCTGGTCTAGCGGGAGACTACGAGCAGTACGTC. Translation: CASSSGLAGDYEQYV.

The chain has TRBV5-6 and TRBJ2-5; no clear D. Looked up from germline, CDR1 is SGHDT and CDR2 is YYEEEE. The CDR3 is 11 residues long. V lost 3 bases to trimming and J lost 2 bases, with 2 bases between them. The CDR3 loop is CASSSQETQYF. In DNA form, the CDR3 reads TGTGCCAGCAGCTCACAAGAGACCCAGTACTTC.

This clone was seen a few times. This sequence joins TRBV6-2 or TRBV6-3 and TRBJ2-1, with 11 positions matching TRBD2. This CDR3 spans 15 amino acids. The V gene's germline CDR1 is MNHEY and CDR2 SVGEGT. J lost 7 bases, V lost 1 base, and 3 bases had no gene match. CDR3 coding DNA: TGTGCCAGCAGTTACTGGGCTAGCGGGAGGAATGAGCAGTTCTTC. This codes for CASSYWASGRNEQFF.

This clone was detected only a few times. The chain links TRBV4-3 to TRBJ1-1; TRBD1 might be the D (6 bases). The CDR3 has 15 amino acids. In germline, CDR1 is LGHNA, CDR2 YSLEER. V lost 4 bases and J lost 1, with 13 bases in between. The CDR3 region is CASSRTTGPNTEAFF. The CDR3 coding sequence is TGCGCCAGCAGCCGAACGACAGGACCGAACACTGAAGCTTTCTTT.

The chain joins TRBV29-1 to TRBJ2-3, with D maybe TRBD2 (5 bases). V was trimmed by 1 base and J by 5 bases, leaving 10 bases between them. Germline CDR1 reads SQVTM; CDR2 reads ANQGSEA. This CDR3 is 13 amino acids long. Written as DNA, the CDR3 is TGCAGCGTTGAAGGCTTCGGACTAGATACGCAGTATTTT. As protein: CSVEGFGLDTQYF.

This rearrangement joins TRBV7-8 to TRBJ2-3; D is uncertain. Germline assignment: CDR1 SGHVS and CDR2 FQNEAQ. This CDR3 region has 13 residues. Trimming pared 2 bases from V and 5 bases from J, leaving 8 bases between. The CDR3 region is CASSLLGRDTQYF. Written as DNA, the CDR3 is TGTGCCAGCAGCTTACTGGGCCGAGATACGCAGTATTTT.

This chain uses TRBV5-6 with TRBJ2-1; TRBD1 might be the D (6 bases). Trimming stripped 4 bases from V and 0 bases from J, with 20 bases between. The CDR3 totals 18 residues. From germline, CDR1 is SGHDT and CDR2 YYEEEE. Here the CDR3 reads CASSGGFELLSSYNEQFF. CDR3 nucleotide sequence: TGTGCCAGCAGCGGGGGCTTTGAGCTCCTTAGCTCCTACAATGAGCAGTTCTTC.

This chain uses TRBV9 with TRBJ2-1; 7 bases are a match to TRBD2. The germline gives CDR1 SGDLS, CDR2 YYNGEE. The CDR3 contains 16 residues. V lost 4 bases to trimming and J lost 4 bases; unmatched junction nucleotides: 11. The DNA for the CDR3 is TGTGCCAGCAGCACCCGACTAGCTGAAAAGTACAATGAGCAGTTCTTC. Protein: CASSTRLAEKYNEQFF.

The chain employs TRBV6-2 or TRBV6-3 and TRBJ2-3; a weak D match, TRBD2 (6 bases). Germline assignment: CDR1 MNHEY and CDR2 SVGEGT. The CDR3 has 16 residues. V lost 6 bases and J lost 0, with 16 bases in between. In nucleotides, the CDR3 is TGTGCCAGCAGCCCCTTGATTGGAGGGAGCACAGATACGCAGTATTTT. It translates to CASSPLIGGSTDTQYF.

DNA of the CDR3: TGTGCCAGCAGCTTGCACCGCCGGGCGGGGAATTTAGGAGCTTTCTTT. Translating gives CASSLHRRAGNLGAFF. V and J are TRBV5-6 and TRBJ1-1; D unclear. From germline, CDR1 is SGHDT and CDR2 YYEEEE. The CDR3 totals 16 residues. The V gene lost 1 base and the J gene lost 10 bases, with 23 bases spanning the gap. The complete variable domain, with remaining parts taken from reference TRBV5-6 and TRBJ1-1, reads DAGVTQSPTHLIKTRGQQVTLRCSPKSGHDTVSWYQQALGQGPQFIFQYYEEEERQRGNFPDRFSGHQFPNYSSELNVNALLLGDSALYLCASSLHRRAGNLGAFFGQGTRLTVV.

This chain links TRBV3-1 (or the pseudogene TRBV3-2) with TRBJ1-1, with D unclear. The V end was cut by 2 bases, the J end by 3 bases, with 4 bases between. The germline CDR1 and CDR2 sequences are LGHDT and YNNKEL (reference sequence). The CDR3 contains 12 residues. The CDR3 region is CASSQLDTEAFF. The CDR3 DNA reads as TGTGCCAGCAGCCAACTTGACACTGAAGCTTTCTTT.

The J gene is TRBJ2-3, the V gene TRBV24-1, with 11 positions matching TRBD2. The J segment lost 9 bases and the V segment lost 3 bases, leaving 7 bases of the junction unmatched. The germline CDR1 and CDR2 sequences are KGHDR and SFDVKD. The CDR3 consists of 15 residues. CDR3 amino acids: CATSDPGTSGGTQYF. The CDR3 nucleotides read TGTGCCACCAGTGATCCCGGGACTAGCGGTGGAACGCAGTATTTT.

The rearrangement joins TRBV2 to TRBJ1-4; 8 nucleotides match TRBD1. Looked up from germline, CDR1 is SNHLY and CDR2 is FYNNEI. The CDR3 has 15 amino acids. Losses at the gene ends were 2 bases for V and 2 bases for J; bases not matched to a gene: 1. CDR3 region: CASSESGGTNEKLFF. CDR3 in DNA: TGTGCCAGCAGTGAATCAGGGGGCACTAATGAAAAACTGTTTTTT.

In its sample, this clone was seen a few times. The genes are TRBV24-1 and TRBJ2-3; 7 bases agree with TRBD1. V was pared by 5 bases and J by 2 bases, with 12 bases of the junction left unmatched. Germline loops: CDR1 KGHDR, CDR2 SFDVKD. The CDR3 runs 17 residues. The DNA of the CDR3 is TGTGCCACCAGTGGAACCGGGACAGATAATCCCACAGATACGCAGTATTTT. Its protein is CATSGTGTDNPTDTQYF.